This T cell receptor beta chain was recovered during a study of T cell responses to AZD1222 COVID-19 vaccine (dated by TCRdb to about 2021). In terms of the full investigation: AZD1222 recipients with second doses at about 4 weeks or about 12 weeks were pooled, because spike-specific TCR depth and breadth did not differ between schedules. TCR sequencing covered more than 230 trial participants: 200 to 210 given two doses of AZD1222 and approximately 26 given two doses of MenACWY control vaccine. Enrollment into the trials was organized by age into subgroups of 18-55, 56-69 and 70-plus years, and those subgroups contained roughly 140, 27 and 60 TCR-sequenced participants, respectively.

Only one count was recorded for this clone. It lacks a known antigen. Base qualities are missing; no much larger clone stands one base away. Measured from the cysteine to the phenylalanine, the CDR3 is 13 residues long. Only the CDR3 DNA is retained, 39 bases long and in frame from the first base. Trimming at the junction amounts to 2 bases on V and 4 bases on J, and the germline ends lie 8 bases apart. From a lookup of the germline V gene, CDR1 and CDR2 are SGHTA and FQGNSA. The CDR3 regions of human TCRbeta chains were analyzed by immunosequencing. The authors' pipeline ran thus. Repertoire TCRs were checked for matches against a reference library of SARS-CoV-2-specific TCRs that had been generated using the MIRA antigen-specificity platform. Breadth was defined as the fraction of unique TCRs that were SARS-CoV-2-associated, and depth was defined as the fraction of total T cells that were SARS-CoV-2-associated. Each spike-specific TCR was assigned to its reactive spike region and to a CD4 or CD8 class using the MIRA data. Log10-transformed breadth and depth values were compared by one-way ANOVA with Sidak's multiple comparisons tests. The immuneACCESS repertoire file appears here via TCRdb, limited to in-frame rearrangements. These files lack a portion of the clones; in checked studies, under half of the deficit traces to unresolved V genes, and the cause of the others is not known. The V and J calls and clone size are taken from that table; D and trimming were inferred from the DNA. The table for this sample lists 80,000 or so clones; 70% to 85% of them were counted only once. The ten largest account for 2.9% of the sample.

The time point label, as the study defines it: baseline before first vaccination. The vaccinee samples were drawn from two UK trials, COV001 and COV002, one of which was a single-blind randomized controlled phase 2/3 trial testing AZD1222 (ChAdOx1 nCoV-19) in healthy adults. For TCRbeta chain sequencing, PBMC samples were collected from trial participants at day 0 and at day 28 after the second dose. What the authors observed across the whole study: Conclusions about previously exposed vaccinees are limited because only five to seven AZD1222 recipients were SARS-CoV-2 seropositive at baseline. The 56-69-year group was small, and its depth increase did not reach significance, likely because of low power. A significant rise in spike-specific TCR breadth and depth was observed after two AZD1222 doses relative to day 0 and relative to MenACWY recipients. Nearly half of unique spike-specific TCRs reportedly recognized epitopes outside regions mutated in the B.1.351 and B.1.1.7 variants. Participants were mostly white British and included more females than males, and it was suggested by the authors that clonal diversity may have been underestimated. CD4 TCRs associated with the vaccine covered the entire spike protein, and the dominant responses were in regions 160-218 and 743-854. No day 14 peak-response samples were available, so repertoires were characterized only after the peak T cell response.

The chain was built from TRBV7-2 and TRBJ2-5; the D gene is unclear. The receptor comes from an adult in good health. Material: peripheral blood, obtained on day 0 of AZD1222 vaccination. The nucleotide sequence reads TGTGCCAGCAGCTTAATTGCGAGAGAGACCCAGTACTTC. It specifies CASSLIARETQYF.